This T cell receptor (beta chain) emerged from a study of cytomegalovirus exposure and HLA in healthy donors. Whole-study findings and limits: Among the most significant clusters, several appeared linked to common viral pathogens in a later analysis. According to an earlier analysis, most TCR beta V segments yielded productive rearrangements about 90% or about 30% of the time. The records held CMV serostatus as the only immune exposure information.

A remark on this clone: Its antigen is not known.

PCR amplification relied on 60 Vbeta primers (plus 13 Jbeta primers). Data came from immunoSEQ multiplex PCR; TCRdb stores just in-frame clones and leaves some out. There are about 170,000 clones in the sample; over 75% occur only once, and just under 1% lies in the top ten. The TCR was taken from a woman aged 45-65 years in good health and CMV-seropositive. The sequenced sample was PBMCs.

The CDR3 bases are TGTGCCAGCAGCACAACAGATACGCAGTATTTT. Protein sequence: CASSTTDTQYF. V gene TRBV6-5 combines with J gene TRBJ2-3; D is unclear. Per the germline V gene, CDR1 is MNHEY and CDR2 is SVGAGI. This CDR3 is 11 amino acids long. V gave up 6 bases and J gave up 3 bases, with 4 bases separating them.